The 25 T cell receptor beta chains presented below share a single source sample, sequenced in a study of shared clonotypes between healthy human individuals. Assay used: immunoSEQ multiplex PCR; TCRdb lists only in-frame clones, some missing. The table has some 1.1 million clones, about 72% seen once. Source material: memory CD4+ T cells from PBMCs. Subset of the sample: CD45RA-negative fraction. These receptors all come from a man in his late teens or twenties in good health. Some clones in this sample may be carry-over from other donors' samples.

The chain links TRBV29-1 to TRBJ2-1, with TRBD2 matching 15 bases. Germline loops: CDR1 SQVTM, CDR2 ANQGSEA. The trim removed 7 bases at V and 9 bases at J, leaving 4 bases unmatched. The CDR3 is made up of 13 amino acids. The CDR3 DNA reads TGCAGCGGTAGGACTAGCGGGAGGGCTGAGCAGTTCTTC. It yields the protein CSGRTSGRAEQFF.

The chain uses TRBV10-2 and TRBJ1-2; TRBD1 agrees at 9 bases. Looked up from germline, CDR1 is WSHSY and CDR2 is SAAADI. The CDR3 consists of 14 residues. J lost 4 bases, V lost 5 bases, and 5 bases had no gene match. The CDR3 nucleotides read TGCGCCAGCAGTCCGGGACAGGGTGCCTATGGCTACACCTTC. Protein: CASSPGQGAYGYTF.

The CDR3 here is CSASPGESYTF. The CDR3 region has the DNA TGCAGTGCTAGTCCCGGGGAGAGCTACACCTTC. The rearrangement links TRBV20-1 to TRBJ1-2; no clear D gene. This CDR3 is 11 amino acids long. Germline CDR1 and CDR2: DFQATT and SNEGSKA (reference sequence). V lost 3 bases and J lost 9, with 11 bases in between.

This clone turned up a few times. The chain carries TRBV7-2 and TRBJ1-3, with 7 bases aligning to TRBD1. Losses at the gene ends were 6 bases for V and 4 bases for J; bases not matched to a gene: 9. The CDR3 has 15 residues. The germline gives CDR1 SGHTA, CDR2 FQGNSA. The CDR3 spells CASSSGGRTGNTIYF. In DNA form, the CDR3 reads TGTGCCAGCAGTTCAGGGGGACGCACGGGAAACACCATATATTTT. Complete variable domain (other parts from reference TRBV7-2 and TRBJ1-3): GAGVSQSPSNKVTEKGKDVELRCDPISGHTALYWYRQSLGQGLEFLIYFQGNSAPDKSGLPSDRFSAERTGGSVSTLTIQRTQQEDSAVYLCASSSGGRTGNTIYFGEGSWLTVV.

The rearrangement links TRBV9 to TRBJ1-1; unclear D gene. CDR1 and CDR2 (germline): SGDLS, YYNGEE. The germline V and J ends were trimmed by 0 bases and 1 base, with 7 bases remaining between them. The CDR3 loop spans 14 amino acids. CDR3 residues: CASSVGTRNTEAFF. For the CDR3, the DNA is TGTGCCAGCAGCGTAGGCACCAGGAACACTGAAGCTTTCTTT.

The rearrangement joins TRBV25-1 to TRBJ1-1; the D gene is possibly TRBD1 (5 bases). The V and J ends lost 6 bases and 1 base respectively, with 6 bases between them. The germline V gene has CDR1 MGHDK and CDR2 SYGVNS. The CDR3 has 12 amino acids. CDR3 nucleotide sequence: TGTGCCAGCAGAGGACAGAACACTGAAGCTTTCTTT. It is translated as CASRGQNTEAFF.

CDR3 sequence (DNA): TGTGCCAGCAGTTTACTAATCTCCTACGAGCAGTACTTC. Protein: CASSLLISYEQYF. This sequence joins TRBV27 and TRBJ2-7; the D is unclear. This CDR3 has 13 residues. V was clipped by 2 bases and J by 0 bases, with 5 bases between them. Germline loops: CDR1 MNHEY, CDR2 SMNVEV (reference sequence).

J is TRBJ2-4 and V is TRBV5-5; 8 bases line up with TRBD1. Germline CDR1 and CDR2: SGHKS and YYEKEE (reference sequence). The V segment lost 0 bases and the J segment 4 bases; nucleotides outside the gene matches: 0. The CDR3 sequence is 14 residues long. CDR3 sequence (DNA): TGTGCCAGCAGCTTGGGGACAGGGAAAAACATTCAGTACTTC. It is translated as CASSLGTGKNIQYF.

The genes are TRBV7-2 and TRBJ1-2, with D perhaps TRBD1 (5 bases). CDR3 length equals 14 residues. Germline V CDR1 and CDR2: SGHTA, FQGNSA. V lost 2 bases to trimming and J lost 8 bases, with 15 bases between them. The CDR3 protein is CASSLSQGNDGYTF. The CDR3, as DNA: TGTGCCAGCAGCTTATCTCAGGGTAACGACGGCTACACCTTC.

The chain carries TRBV25-1 and TRBJ1-2; D possibly corresponds to TRBD1 (6 bases). Germline V gives CDR1 MGHDK, CDR2 SYGVNS. The CDR3 runs to 13 residues. V was cut by 7 bases and J by 4 bases, with 13 bases left in between. CDR3 DNA: TGTGCCAGCATGCCAGGGGTGGGCTATGGCTACACCTTC. Its translation: CASMPGVGYGYTF.

In this sample, this clone turned up once. J is TRBJ1-1 and V is TRBV7-2, with TRBD1 identical over 7 bases. Per the germline V gene, CDR1 is SGHTA and CDR2 is FQGNSA. With 2 bases clipped from V and 4 bases from J, the junction kept 4 bases outside the gene matches. This CDR3 comprises 14 residues. CDR3 DNA: TGTGCCAGCAGCTTAATAGGGGGCCTCACTGAAGCTTTCTTT. Translation: CASSLIGGLTEAFF. Using reference TRBV7-2 and TRBJ1-1 for the parts outside the CDR3, the full variable domain is GAGVSQSPSNKVTEKGKDVELRCDPISGHTALYWYRQSLGQGLEFLIYFQGNSAPDKSGLPSDRFSAERTGGSVSTLTIQRTQQEDSAVYLCASSLIGGLTEAFFGQGTRLTVV.

This clone was counted between two and nine times. This chain links TRBV28 with TRBJ2-7; no clear D. The CDR3 contains 12 residues. The V and J ends lost 7 bases and 3 bases respectively, with 10 bases between them. Germline V lookup: CDR1 MDHEN, CDR2 SYDVKM. CDR3 nucleotide sequence: TGTGCCAGCACCAAACCCGGCTACGAGCAGTACTTC. Amino acid sequence: CASTKPGYEQYF.

J is TRBJ1-1 and V is TRBV2, with D hard to call. This CDR3 spans 13 amino acids. V shed 5 bases and J shed 1 base, with 8 bases lying between them. Germline CDR1 reads SNHLY; CDR2 reads FYNNEI. CDR3 in DNA: TGTGCCAGCAGTTCTCGGGGGAACACTGAAGCTTTCTTT. Translation: CASSSRGNTEAFF.

The rearrangement joins TRBV6-5 to TRBJ2-3, with no clear D. V lost 0 bases and J lost 4, with 11 bases in between. The CDR3 is made up of 15 amino acids. The germline gives CDR1 MNHEY, CDR2 SVGAGI. CDR3 nucleotide sequence: TGTGCCAGCAGTTACTCGCGTTCTAGATCAGATACGCAGTATTTT. Its protein product is CASSYSRSRSDTQYF.

This clone has more than one count but fewer than ten. The chain uses TRBV19 and TRBJ2-1; TRBD1 is a possible D gene (6 bases). V was shortened by 1 base and J by 6 bases, with 10 bases between the two germline ends. The CDR3 runs 14 residues. Germline V gene sequence: CDR1 LNHDA, CDR2 SQIVND (reference sequence). The CDR3 DNA sequence: TGTGCCAGTAGTATAGGGGCAGGGGTCAATGAGCAGTTCTTC. This translates into CASSIGAGVNEQFF.

This rearrangement joins TRBV5-4 to TRBJ2-3; D gene ambiguous. This CDR3 contains 16 residues. V was trimmed by 7 bases and J by 4 bases, leaving 22 bases between them. Germline-derived CDR1 and CDR2 are SGHNT and YYREEE (reference sequence). DNA for the CDR3: TGTGCCAGCGGCGCCAAGGATAATTGGAGCGCAGATACGCAGTATTTT. It translates to CASGAKDNWSADTQYF. Full variable domain (outside the CDR3, taken from reference TRBV5-4 and TRBJ2-3): ETGVTQSPTHLIKTRGQQVTLRCSSQSGHNTVSWYQQALGQGPQFIFQYYREEENGRGNFPPRFSGLQFPNYSSELNVNALELDDSALYLCASGAKDNWSADTQYFGPGTRLTVL.

V usage is TRBV29-1 and J usage is TRBJ2-1, with D perhaps matching TRBD1 (5 bases). The V gene's germline CDR1 is SQVTM and CDR2 ANQGSEA. V lost 4 bases and J lost 10, with 14 bases in between. The CDR3 runs to 12 residues. Here the CDR3 DNA reads TGCAGCGTTGCTTGGGCAGGGTACGAGCAGTTCTTC. It yields the protein CSVAWAGYEQFF.

The rearrangement joins TRBV7-2 to TRBJ2-3; unclear D gene. Looked up from germline, CDR1 is SGHTA and CDR2 is FQGNSA. Trimming removed 0 bases at V and 3 bases at J, with 7 bases between. The length of the CDR3 is 14 residues. CDR3 sequence: CASSLAIGTDTQYF. The CDR3 DNA reads as TGTGCCAGCAGCTTAGCGATAGGAACAGATACGCAGTATTTT.

This clone appeared a single time. V is TRBV7-2 and J is TRBJ1-1; D is perhaps TRBD1 (6 bases). Germline V gene lookup returns CDR1 SGHTA and CDR2 FQGNSA. The V end lost 2 bases, the J end lost 1 base, and 14 bases lay between the germline ends. CDR3 length equals 16 residues. The CDR3, as DNA: TGTGCCAGCAGCTTAACGAGGGGAGGGGGGAACACTGAAGCTTTCTTT. Translating it yields CASSLTRGGGNTEAFF. Drawing the rest from reference TRBV7-2 and TRBJ1-1, the complete variable domain is GAGVSQSPSNKVTEKGKDVELRCDPISGHTALYWYRQSLGQGLEFLIYFQGNSAPDKSGLPSDRFSAERTGGSVSTLTIQRTQQEDSAVYLCASSLTRGGGNTEAFFGQGTRLTVV.

This clone has a single count. The chain links TRBV5-1 to TRBJ1-4; D not resolved. The V and J ends lost 0 bases and 7 bases respectively, with 7 bases between them. Germline-derived CDR1 and CDR2 are SGHRS and YFSETQ. CDR3 length equals 13 residues. The CDR3 loop is CASSLAVFEKLFF. In DNA, the CDR3 is TGCGCCAGCAGCTTGGCGGTCTTTGAAAAACTGTTTTTT.

Here the CDR3 DNA reads TGTGCCAGCAGCCCCTTCCGAAGCGACACAGATACGCAGTATTTT. This gives the protein CASSPFRSDTDTQYF. The gene calls are TRBV7-9 and TRBJ2-3; D unclear. Germline V CDR1 and CDR2: SEHNR, FQNEAQ (reference sequence). V lost 5 bases and J lost 2, with 14 bases in between. This CDR3 has 15 residues.

This clone appeared a few times. This chain uses TRBV19 with TRBJ2-7, with TRBD1 matching over 8 bases. This CDR3 contains 15 residues. Trimming took 5 bases from V and 3 from J; bases not matched to a gene: 9. The germline CDR1 and CDR2 sequences are LNHDA and SQIVND (reference sequence). The DNA for the CDR3 is TGTGCCAGTAGTCCAGATGTGACAGGGGACTACGAGCAGTACTTC. Encoded protein: CASSPDVTGDYEQYF.

The J gene is TRBJ1-4, the V gene TRBV2, with 7 bases lining up with TRBD1. The CDR3 runs 15 residues. The trim removed 7 bases at V and 0 bases at J, leaving 5 bases unmatched. Germline V gives CDR1 SNHLY, CDR2 FYNNEI. CDR3 in DNA: TGTGCCAGCATCAGGGGGGGTGCAACTAATGAAAAACTGTTTTTT. Translated, it gives CASIRGGATNEKLFF. The complete variable domain, with remaining parts taken from reference TRBV2 and TRBJ1-4, reads EPEVTQTPSHQVTQMGQEVILRCVPISNHLYFYWYRQILGQKVEFLVSFYNNEISEKSEIFDDQFSVERPDGSNFTLKIRSTKLEDSAMYFCASIRGGATNEKLFFGSGTQLSVL.

In the case of this clone: One end of the junction does not line up with germline, which may come from a read error. The same CDR3 can be traced to other DNA sequences in this sample. The rearrangement links TRBV19 to TRBJ2-1; a weak D match, TRBD1 (6 bases). The germline V gene has CDR1 LNHDA and CDR2 SQIVND (reference sequence). There are 13 residues in the CDR3. For the CDR3, the DNA is TGTGCCAGTAGTATTGCCAGGGACAACGAGCAGTTCTTC. Translating it yields CASSIARDNEQFF. Filled out from reference TRBV19 and TRBJ2-1, the complete variable domain reads DGGITQSPKYLFRKEGQNVTLSCEQNLNHDAMYWYRQDPGQGLRLIYYSQIVNDFQKGDIAEGYSVSREKKESFPLTVTSAQKNPTAFYLCASSIARDNEQFFGPGTRLTVL.

V gene TRBV5-6 combines with J gene TRBJ1-4, with D perhaps matching TRBD1 (6 bases). Germline-derived CDR1 and CDR2 are SGHDT and YYEEEE. Trimming left V 0 bases short and J 7 bases short, with 10 bases between. The CDR3 is 14 residues long. Written as DNA, the CDR3 is TGTGCCAGCAGCTTGGAGGCAGGGGTTGAAAAACTGTTTTTT. Protein product: CASSLEAGVEKLFF.